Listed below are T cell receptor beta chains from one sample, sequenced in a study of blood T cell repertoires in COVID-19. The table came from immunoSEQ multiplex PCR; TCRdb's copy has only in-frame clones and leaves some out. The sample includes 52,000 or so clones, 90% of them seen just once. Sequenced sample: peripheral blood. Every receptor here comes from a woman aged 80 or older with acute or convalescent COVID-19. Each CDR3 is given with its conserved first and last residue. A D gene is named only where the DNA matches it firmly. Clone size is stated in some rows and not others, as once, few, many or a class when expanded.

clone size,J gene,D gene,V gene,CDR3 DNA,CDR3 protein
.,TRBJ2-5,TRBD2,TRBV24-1,TGTGCCACCAGGGATAGCGGGAGACTCGAGACCCAGTACTTC,CATRDSGRLETQYF
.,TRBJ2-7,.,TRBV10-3,TGTGCCGGGCGGGGACGAATAGATTACGAGCAGTACTTC,CAGRGRIDYEQYF
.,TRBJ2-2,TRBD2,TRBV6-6,TGTGCCAGCAGCTGGGCTGGACTAGCGGGAGGGCCGCCCACCGGGGAGCTGTTTTTT,CASSWAGLAGGPPTGELFF
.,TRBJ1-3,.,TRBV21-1,TGTGCCAGCAGCACGAGCCGGGAAGTCTCTGGAAACACCATATATTTT,CASSTSREVSGNTIYF
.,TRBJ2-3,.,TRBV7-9,TGTGCCAGCAGCTTACTCCGCGGCACAGATACGCAGTATTTT,CASSLLRGTDTQYF
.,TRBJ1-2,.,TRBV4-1,TGCGCCAGCAGCCAAGAATTCGGAGGGTATCTCGGTAACTATGGCTACACCTTC,CASSQEFGGYLGNYGYTF
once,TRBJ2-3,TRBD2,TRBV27,TGTGCCAGCAGCGGACTAGCGGGAGAAGATACGCAGTATTTT,CASSGLAGEDTQYF
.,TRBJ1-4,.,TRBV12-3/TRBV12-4,TGTGCCAGCAGCCCGCAGGGTGAAAAACTGTTTTTT,CASSPQGEKLFF
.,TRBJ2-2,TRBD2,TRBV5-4,TGTGCCAGCAGCAACGTGGGGACTAGAGGTACCGGGGAGCTGTTTTTT,CASSNVGTRGTGELFF
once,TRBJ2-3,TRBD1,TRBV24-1,TGTGCCACCGGAGCCGGGACAGGGGGCATAGGAGGCACAGATACGCAGTATTTT,CATGAGTGGIGGTDTQYF
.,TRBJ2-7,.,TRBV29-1,TGCAGCGCTAGATTCGAGGGTTGGGGCGAGCAGTACTTC,CSARFEGWGEQYF
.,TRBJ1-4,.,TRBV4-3,TGCGCCAGCAGCCAAGATCTGTTGGGACTTAATGAAAAACTGTTTTTT,CASSQDLLGLNEKLFF
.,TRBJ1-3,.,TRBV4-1,TGCGCCAGCAGCCCGTTATCGGGAGTAGGTGGAAACACCATATATTTT,CASSPLSGVGGNTIYF
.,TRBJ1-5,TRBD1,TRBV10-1,TGCGCCAAACCGGGACAGGGACCCTATCAGCCCCAGCATTTT,CAKPGQGPYQPQHF